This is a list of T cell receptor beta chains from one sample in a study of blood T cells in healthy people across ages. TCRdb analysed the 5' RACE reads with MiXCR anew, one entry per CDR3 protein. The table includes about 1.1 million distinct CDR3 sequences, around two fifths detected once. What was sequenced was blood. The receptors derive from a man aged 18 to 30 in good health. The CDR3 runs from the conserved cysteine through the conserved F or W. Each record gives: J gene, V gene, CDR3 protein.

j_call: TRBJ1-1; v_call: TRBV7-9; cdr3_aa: CASSLMGDTEAFF
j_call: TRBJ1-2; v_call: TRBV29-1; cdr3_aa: CSARGTDYGNTF
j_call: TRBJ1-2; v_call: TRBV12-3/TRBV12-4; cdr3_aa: CASSRQTVDGYTF
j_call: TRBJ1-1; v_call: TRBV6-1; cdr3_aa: CASSDRGGMGNTEAFF
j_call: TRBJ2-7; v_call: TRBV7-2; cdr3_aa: CASSFRTSRTYEQYF
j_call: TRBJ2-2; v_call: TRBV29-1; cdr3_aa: CSVRGPGGELFF
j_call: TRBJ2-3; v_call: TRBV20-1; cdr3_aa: CSASIISGGSSTDTQYF
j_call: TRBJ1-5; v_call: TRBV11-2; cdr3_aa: CASSAGQGLQPQHF
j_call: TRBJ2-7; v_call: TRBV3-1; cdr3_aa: CASSQVELFYEQYF
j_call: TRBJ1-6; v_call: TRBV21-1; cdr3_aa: CASSAKPGQAWFSPLHF
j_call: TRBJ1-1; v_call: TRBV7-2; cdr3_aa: CASSLGIDTEAFF
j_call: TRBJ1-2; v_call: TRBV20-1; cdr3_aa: CSAPRPNYGYTF
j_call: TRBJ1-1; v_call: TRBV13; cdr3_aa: CASSDTQGAGNTEAFF
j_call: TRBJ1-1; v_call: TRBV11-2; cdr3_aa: CASSLDPAAVEAFF
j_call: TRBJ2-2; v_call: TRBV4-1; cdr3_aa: CASSRSRGVNTGELFF
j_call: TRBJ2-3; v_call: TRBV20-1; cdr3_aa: CSAYSGTSGGSTDTQYF
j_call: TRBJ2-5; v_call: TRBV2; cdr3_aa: CASSEFRGETQYF